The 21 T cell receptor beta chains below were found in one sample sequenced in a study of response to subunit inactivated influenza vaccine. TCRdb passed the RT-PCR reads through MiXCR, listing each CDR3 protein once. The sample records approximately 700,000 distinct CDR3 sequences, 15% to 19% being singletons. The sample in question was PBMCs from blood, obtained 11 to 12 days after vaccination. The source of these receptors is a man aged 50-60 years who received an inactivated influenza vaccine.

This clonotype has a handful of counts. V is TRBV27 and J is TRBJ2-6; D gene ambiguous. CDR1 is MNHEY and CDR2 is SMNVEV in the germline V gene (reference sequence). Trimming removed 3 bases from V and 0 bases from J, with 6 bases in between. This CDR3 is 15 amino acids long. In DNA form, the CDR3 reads TGTGCCAGCAGTTTCCTTTCCTCTGGGGCCAACGTCCTGACTTTC. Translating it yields CASSFLSSGANVLTF.

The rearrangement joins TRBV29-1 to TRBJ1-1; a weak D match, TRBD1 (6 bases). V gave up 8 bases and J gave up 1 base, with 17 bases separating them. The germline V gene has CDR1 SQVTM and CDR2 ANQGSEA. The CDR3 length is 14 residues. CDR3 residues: CSLRWQGKNTEAFF. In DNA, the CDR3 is TGCAGCCTCAGGTGGCAGGGGAAGAACACTGAAGCTTTCTTT.

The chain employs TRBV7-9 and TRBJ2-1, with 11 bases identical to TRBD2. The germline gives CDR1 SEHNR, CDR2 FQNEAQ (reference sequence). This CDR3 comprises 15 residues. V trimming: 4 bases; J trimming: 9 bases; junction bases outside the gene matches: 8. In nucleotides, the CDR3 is TGTGCCAGCAGCTCTTTGACTAGCGGGAAGGTTGAGCAGTTCTTC. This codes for CASSSLTSGKVEQFF.

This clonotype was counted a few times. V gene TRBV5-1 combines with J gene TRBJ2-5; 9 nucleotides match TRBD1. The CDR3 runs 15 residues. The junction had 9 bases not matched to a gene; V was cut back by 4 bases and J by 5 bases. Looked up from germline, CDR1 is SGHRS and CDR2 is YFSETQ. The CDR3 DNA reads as TGCGCCAGCAGCAATGGACAGGGGCGGATGGAGACCCAGTACTTC. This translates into CASSNGQGRMETQYF.

The CDR3 loop reads CSATGGYGRKETQYF. The CDR3 DNA is TGCAGTGCCACTGGGGGCTACGGGAGAAAAGAGACCCAGTACTTC. This chain joins TRBV20-1 and TRBJ2-5; D is tentatively TRBD1 or TRBD2 (6 bases each). The CDR3 loop spans 15 amino acids. CDR1 is DFQATT and CDR2 is SNEGSKA in the germline V gene (reference sequence). V lost 6 bases to trimming and J lost 3 bases, with 20 bases between them.

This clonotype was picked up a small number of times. This CDR3 reads CASRRAVIYEQYF. CDR3 sequence (DNA): TGTGCCAGCAGGAGGGCCGTCATCTACGAGCAGTACTTC. This rearrangement joins TRBV7-2 to TRBJ2-7; D is possibly TRBD2 (5 bases). Germline V lookup: CDR1 SGHTA, CDR2 FQGNSA. The V and J ends lost 6 bases and 3 bases respectively, with 12 bases between them. The CDR3 totals 13 residues.

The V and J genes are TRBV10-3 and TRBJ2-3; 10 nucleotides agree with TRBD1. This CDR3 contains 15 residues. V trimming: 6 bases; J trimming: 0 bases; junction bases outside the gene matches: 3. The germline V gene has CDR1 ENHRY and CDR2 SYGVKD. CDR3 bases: TGTGCCATCAGCGGACAGGGGGTTAGCACAGATACGCAGTATTTT. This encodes CAISGQGVSTDTQYF.

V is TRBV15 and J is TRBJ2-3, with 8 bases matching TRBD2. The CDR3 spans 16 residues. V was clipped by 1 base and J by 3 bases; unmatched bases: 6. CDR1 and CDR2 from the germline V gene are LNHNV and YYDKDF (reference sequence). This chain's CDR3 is CATSRGSAGGTDTQYF. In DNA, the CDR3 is TGTGCCACCAGCAGAGGTTCTGCGGGGGGAACAGATACGCAGTATTTT.

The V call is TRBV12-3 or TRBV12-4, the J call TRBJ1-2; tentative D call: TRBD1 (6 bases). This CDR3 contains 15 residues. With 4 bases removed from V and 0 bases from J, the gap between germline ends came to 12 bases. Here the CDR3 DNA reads TGTGCCAGCAGTTCCAACAGGGCCTCTAACTATGGCTACACCTTC. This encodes CASSSNRASNYGYTF.

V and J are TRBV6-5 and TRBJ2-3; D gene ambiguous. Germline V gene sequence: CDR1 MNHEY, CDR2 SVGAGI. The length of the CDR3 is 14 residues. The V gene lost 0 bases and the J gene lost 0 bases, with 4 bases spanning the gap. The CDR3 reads CASSYSTSTDTQYF. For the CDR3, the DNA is TGTGCCAGCAGTTACTCGACTAGCACAGATACGCAGTATTTT.

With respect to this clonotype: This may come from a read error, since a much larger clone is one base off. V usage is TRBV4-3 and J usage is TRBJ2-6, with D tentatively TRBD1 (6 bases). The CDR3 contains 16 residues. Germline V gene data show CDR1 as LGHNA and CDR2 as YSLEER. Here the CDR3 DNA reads TGCGCCAGCAGTCGAGGACAGTTCTCTGGGGCCGACGTCCTGACTTTC. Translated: CASSRGQFSGADVLTF.

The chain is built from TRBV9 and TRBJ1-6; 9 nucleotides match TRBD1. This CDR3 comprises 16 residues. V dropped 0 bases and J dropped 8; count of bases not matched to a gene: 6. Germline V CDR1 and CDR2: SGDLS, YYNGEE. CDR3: CASSVGGRTGDSPLHF. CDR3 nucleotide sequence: TGTGCCAGCAGCGTAGGTGGCAGGACAGGGGATTCACCCCTCCACTTT.

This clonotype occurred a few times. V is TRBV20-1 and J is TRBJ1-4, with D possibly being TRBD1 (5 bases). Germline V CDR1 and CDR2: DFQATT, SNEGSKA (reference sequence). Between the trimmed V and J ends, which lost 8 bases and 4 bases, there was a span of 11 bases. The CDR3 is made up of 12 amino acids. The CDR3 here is CSSGRFNEKLFF. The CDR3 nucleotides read TGCAGTTCGGGACGGTTTAATGAAAAACTGTTTTTT.

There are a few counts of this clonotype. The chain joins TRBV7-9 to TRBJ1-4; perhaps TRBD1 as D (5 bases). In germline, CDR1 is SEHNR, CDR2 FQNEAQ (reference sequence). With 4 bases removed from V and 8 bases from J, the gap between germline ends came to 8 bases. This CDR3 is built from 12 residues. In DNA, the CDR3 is TGTGCCAGCAGCTCGGGGGACGAAAAACTGTTTTTT. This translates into CASSSGDEKLFF. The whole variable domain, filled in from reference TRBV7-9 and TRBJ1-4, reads DTGVSQNPRHKITKRGQNVTFRCDPISEHNRLYWYRQTLGQGPEFLTYFQNEAQLEKSRLLSDRFSAERPKGSFSTLEIQRTEQGDSAMYLCASSSGDEKLFFGSGTQLSVL.

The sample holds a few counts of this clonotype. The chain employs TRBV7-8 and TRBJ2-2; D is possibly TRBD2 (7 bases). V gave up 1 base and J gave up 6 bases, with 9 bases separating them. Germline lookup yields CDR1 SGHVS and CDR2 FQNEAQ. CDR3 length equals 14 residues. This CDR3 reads CASSLVGGPGELFF. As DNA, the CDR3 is TGTGCCAGCAGCTTAGTCGGGGGGCCCGGGGAGCTGTTTTTT.

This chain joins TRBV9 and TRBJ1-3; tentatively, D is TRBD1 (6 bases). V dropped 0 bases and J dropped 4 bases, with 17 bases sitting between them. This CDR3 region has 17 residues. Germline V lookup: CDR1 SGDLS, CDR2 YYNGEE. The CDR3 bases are TGTGCCAGCAGCGTAGCTGTCGCAGGGGCTGGGGGAAACACCATATATTTT. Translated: CASSVAVAGAGGNTIYF.

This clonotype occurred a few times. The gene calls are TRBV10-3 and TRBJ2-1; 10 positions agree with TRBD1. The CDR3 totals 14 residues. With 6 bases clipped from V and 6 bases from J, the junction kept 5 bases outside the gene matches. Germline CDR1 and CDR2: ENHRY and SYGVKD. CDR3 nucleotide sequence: TGTGCCATCAGCCGGGACAGGGGCCTCAATGAGCAGTTCTTC. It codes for CAISRDRGLNEQFF.

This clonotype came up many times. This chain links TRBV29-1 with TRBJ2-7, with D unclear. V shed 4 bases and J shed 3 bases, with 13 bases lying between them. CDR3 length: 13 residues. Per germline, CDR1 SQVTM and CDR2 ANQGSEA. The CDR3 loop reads CSVGAGTDYEQYF. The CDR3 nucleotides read TGCAGCGTTGGAGCCGGCACAGACTACGAGCAGTACTTC.

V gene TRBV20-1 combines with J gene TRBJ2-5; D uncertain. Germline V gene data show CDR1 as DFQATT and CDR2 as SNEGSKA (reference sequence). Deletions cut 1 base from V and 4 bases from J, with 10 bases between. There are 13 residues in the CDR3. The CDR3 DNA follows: TGCAGTGCTAGAGTGCCAGGCGGAGAGACCCAGTACTTC. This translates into CSARVPGGETQYF.

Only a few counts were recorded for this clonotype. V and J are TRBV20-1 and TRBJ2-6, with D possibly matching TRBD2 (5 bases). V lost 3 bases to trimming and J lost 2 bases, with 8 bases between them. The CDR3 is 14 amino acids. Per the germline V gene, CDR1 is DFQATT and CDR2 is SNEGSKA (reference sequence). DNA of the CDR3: TGCAGTGCTAGGTCCGGGACTGGGGCCAACGTCCTGACTTTC. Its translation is CSARSGTGANVLTF.

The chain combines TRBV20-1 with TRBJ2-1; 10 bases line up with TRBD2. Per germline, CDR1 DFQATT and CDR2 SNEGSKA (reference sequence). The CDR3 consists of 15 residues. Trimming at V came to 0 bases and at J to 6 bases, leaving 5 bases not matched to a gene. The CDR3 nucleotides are TGCAGTGCTAGAGAGGCTAGCGGGAGTCTCAATGAGCAGTTCTTC. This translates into CSAREASGSLNEQFF.